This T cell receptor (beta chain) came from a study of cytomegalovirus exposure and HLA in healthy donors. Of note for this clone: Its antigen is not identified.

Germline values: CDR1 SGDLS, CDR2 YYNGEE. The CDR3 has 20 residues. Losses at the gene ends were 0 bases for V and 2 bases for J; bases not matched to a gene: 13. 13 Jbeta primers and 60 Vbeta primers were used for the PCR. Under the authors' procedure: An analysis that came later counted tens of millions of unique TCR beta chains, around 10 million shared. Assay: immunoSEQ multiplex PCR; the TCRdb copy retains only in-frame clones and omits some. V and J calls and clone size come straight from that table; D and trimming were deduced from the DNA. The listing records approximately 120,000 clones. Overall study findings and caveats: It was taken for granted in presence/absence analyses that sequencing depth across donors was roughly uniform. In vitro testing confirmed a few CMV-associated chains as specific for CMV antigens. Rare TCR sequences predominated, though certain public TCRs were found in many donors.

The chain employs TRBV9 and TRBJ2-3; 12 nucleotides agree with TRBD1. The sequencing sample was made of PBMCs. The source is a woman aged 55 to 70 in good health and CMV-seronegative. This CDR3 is CASSVAEGQGAPGPTDTQYF. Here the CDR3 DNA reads TGTGCCAGCAGCGTAGCCGAGGGACAGGGGGCGCCCGGCCCCACAGATACGCAGTATTTT. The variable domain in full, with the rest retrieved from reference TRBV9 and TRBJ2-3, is DSGVTQTPKHLITATGQRVTLRCSPRSGDLSVYWYQQSLDQGLQFLIQYYNGEERAKGNILERFSAQQFPDLHSELNLSSLELGDSALYFCASSVAEGQGAPGPTDTQYFGPGTRLTVL.